This T cell receptor beta chain was recorded in a study of shared clonotypes between healthy human individuals. Study-level information: Three CD4 naive, three CD4 memory, two CD8 naive and one CD8 memory plate were used per donor. Overall study results and limits: Non-shared clonotypes showed lower generation probabilities than clonotypes common to all four donors.

TCRdb's table, derived via immunoSEQ multiplex PCR, lists solely in-frame clones and lacks some. Here the sample spans roughly 850,000 clones, about 96% being singletons. Trimming cost V 0 bases and J 3 bases; bases outside gene matches: 5. Germline loops: CDR1 MGHRA, CDR2 YSYEKL. CDR3 size: 15 residues. On this clone itself: Its antigen is unidentified.

CD45RO-negative cells were positively selected for CCR7, leaving out terminally differentiated effector memory CD45RA+ cells. Healthy HIV-negative adults with no recent acute infections or vaccinations were recruited as donors. The specimen was naive CD8+ T cells sorted from blood. The chain employs TRBV4-1 and TRBJ2-7; the match to TRBD2 covers 7 bases. This TCR was sampled from a young man in good health. CDR3 sequence (DNA): TGCGCCAGCAGCCAAGATCTGAGCGGGGTCTACGAGCAGTACTTC. Protein product: CASSQDLSGVYEQYF.